This T cell receptor beta chain was found in a study of CD8 T cells in ankylosing spondylitis. Study-level results: Those disease-linked clones were CD8+; they were also relatively rare in peripheral blood. Blood from ankylosing spondylitis patients appeared to carry a characteristic roughly 8-variant TCR beta motif. Matched ankylosing spondylitis synovial fluid reportedly showed significant enrichment of disease-linked clones.

The length of the CDR3 is 17 residues. V was trimmed by 0 bases and J by 0 bases, leaving 13 bases between them. Germline-derived CDR1 and CDR2 are SGHVS and FQNEAQ. Of note for this clonotype: Its antigen is still unknown.

From the 5' RACE reads, TCRdb called clonotypes with MiXCR, one entry per CDR3 protein. The table includes some 140,000 distinct CDR3 sequences, approximately 10% detected once. The chain joins TRBV7-8 to TRBJ2-3, with TRBD1 as a possible D gene (6 bases). The sequence was obtained from a female donor with ankylosing spondylitis or in good health (not recorded which). The sequenced material came from blood, either unsorted or a sorted T cell fraction (not recorded which). The CDR3 here is CASSLARAGASTDTQYF. DNA of the CDR3: TGTGCCAGCAGCTTAGCGAGGGCAGGGGCGAGCACAGATACGCAGTATTTT.